This T cell receptor (beta chain) was identified during a study of response to subunit inactivated influenza vaccine. V was shortened by 2 bases and J by 4 bases, with 23 bases between the two germline ends. This CDR3 has 18 amino acids. The V gene's germline CDR1 is KGHSH and CDR2 LQKENI. TCRdb re-called the RT-PCR reads through MiXCR, storing one row per CDR3 protein. The sample yields a few hundred thousand distinct CDR3 sequences, approximately 15% seen once. The table lists this clonotype with a count of one. The V and J genes are TRBV18 and TRBJ2-5, with D uncertain. This material consisted of PBMCs from blood, taken roughly 13 days after vaccination. The TCR comes from a man aged 50 to 60 who received an inactivated influenza vaccine. The CDR3 nucleotides are TGTGCCAGCTCACCATCTTCCTTTCGGACCACAAGTTTAGAGACCCAGTACTTC. This gives the protein CASSPSSFRTTSLETQYF.